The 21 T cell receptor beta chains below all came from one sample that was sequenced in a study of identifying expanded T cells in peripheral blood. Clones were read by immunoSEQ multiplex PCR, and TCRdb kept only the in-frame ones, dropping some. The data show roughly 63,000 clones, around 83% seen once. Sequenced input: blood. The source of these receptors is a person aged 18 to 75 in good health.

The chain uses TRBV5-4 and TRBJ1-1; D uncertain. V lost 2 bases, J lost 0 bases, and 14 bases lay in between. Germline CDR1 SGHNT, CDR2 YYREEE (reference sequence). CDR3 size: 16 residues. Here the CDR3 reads CASSFRLSLMNTEAFF. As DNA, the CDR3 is TGTGCCAGCAGCTTTCGACTGTCCCTCATGAACACTGAAGCTTTCTTT.

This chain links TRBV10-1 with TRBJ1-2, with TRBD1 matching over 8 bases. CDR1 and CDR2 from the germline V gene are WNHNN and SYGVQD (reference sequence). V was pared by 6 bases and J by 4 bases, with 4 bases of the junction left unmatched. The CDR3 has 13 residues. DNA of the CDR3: TGCGCCAGCAGCGTCGGGACAGGCTATGGCTACACCTTC. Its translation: CASSVGTGYGYTF.

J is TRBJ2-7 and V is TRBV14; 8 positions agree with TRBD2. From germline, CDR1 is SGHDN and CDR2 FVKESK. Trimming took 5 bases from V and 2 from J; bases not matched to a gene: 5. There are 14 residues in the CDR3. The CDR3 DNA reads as TGTGCCAGCAGCGTGGGACTAGGCCCCTACGAGCAGTACTTC. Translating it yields CASSVGLGPYEQYF.

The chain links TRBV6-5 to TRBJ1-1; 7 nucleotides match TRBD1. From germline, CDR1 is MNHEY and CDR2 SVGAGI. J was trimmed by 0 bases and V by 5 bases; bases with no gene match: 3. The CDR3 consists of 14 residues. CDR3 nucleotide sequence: TGTGCCAGCAGTGAGGGACAGCTGAACACTGAAGCTTTCTTT. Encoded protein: CASSEGQLNTEAFF.

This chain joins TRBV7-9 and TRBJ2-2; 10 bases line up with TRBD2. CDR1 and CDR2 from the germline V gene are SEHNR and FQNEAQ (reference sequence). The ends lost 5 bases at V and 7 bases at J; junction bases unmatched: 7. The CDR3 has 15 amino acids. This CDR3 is CASSRGTSEIGELFF. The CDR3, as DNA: TGTGCCAGCAGCCGAGGGACTAGCGAAATCGGGGAGCTGTTTTTT.

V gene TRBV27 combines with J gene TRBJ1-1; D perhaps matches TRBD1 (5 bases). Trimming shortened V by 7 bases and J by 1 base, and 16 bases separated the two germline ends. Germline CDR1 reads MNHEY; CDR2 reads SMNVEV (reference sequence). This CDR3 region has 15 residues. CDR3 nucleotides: TGTGCCAGCACCCGGCAGGGCCCCGGGAACACTGAAGCTTTCTTT. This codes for CASTRQGPGNTEAFF.

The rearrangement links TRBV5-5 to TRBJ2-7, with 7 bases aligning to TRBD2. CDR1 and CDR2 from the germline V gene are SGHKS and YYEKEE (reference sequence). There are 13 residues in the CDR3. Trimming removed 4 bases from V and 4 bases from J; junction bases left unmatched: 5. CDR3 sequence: CASSAGLGYEQYF. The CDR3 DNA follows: TGTGCCAGCAGCGCCGGACTAGGTTACGAGCAGTACTTC.

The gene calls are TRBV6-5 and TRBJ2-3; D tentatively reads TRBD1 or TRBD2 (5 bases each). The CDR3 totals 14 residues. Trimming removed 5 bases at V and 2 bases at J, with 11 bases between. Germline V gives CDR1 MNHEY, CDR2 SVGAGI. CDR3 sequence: CASSRGGDTDTQYF. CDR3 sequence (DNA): TGTGCCAGCAGTCGGGGCGGAGACACAGATACGCAGTATTTT.

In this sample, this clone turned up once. In DNA, the CDR3 is TGCGCCAGCAGCCAAGAGCTAGCGGGAGGAGGCGGGGAGCTGTTTTTT. Its protein is CASSQELAGGGGELFF. The V gene is TRBV4-3, the J gene TRBJ2-2, with 11 bases that match TRBD2. This CDR3 is 16 amino acids long. V trimming: 0 bases; J trimming: 7 bases; junction bases outside the gene matches: 4. Germline-derived CDR1 and CDR2 are LGHNA and YSLEER.

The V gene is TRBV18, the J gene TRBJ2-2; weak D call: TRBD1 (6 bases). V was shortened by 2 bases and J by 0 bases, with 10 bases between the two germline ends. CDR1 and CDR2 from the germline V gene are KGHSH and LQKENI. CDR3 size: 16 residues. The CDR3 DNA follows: TGTGCCAGCTCACCAAGAACAGGGTCGAACACCGGGGAGCTGTTTTTT. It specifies CASSPRTGSNTGELFF.

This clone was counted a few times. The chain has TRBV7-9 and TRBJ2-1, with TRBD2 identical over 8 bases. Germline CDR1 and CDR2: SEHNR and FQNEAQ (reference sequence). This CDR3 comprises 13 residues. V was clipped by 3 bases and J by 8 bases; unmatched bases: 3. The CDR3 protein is CASSLDGRDEQFF. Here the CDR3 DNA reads TGTGCCAGCAGCTTGGACGGGAGGGATGAGCAGTTCTTC.

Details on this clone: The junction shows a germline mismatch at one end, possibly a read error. CDR3 sequence: CASSLTGQSDLF. DNA of the CDR3: TGTGCCAGCAGCCTAACGGGTCAATCAGATCTCTTC. V and J are TRBV5-5 and TRBJ1-2; D remains ambiguous. The CDR3 totals 12 residues. Per the germline V gene, CDR1 is SGHKS and CDR2 is YYEKEE (reference sequence).

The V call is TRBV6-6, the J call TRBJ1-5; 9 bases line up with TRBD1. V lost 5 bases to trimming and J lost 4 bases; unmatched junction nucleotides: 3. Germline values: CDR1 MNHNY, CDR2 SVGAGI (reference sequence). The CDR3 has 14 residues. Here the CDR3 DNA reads TGTGCCAGCAGTGGGACAGGGACAAATCAGCCCCAGCATTTT. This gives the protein CASSGTGTNQPQHF.

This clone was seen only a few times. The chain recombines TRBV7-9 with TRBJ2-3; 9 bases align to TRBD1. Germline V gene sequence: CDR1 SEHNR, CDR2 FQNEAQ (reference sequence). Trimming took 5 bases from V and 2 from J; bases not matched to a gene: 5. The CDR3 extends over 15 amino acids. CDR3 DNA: TGTGCCAGCAGCCCGGGACAGGGTCTCACAGATACGCAGTATTTT. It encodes CASSPGQGLTDTQYF.

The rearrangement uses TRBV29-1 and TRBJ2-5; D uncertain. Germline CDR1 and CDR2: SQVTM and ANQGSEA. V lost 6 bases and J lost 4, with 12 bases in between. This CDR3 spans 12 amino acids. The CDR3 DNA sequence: TGCAGCGTCCGAATACCTGGAGAGACCCAGTACTTC. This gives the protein CSVRIPGETQYF.

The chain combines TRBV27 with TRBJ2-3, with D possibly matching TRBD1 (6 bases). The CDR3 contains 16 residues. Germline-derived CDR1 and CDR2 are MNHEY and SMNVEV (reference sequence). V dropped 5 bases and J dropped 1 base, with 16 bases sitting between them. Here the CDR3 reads CASSPLTGPRTDTQYF. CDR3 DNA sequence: TGTGCCAGCAGTCCCCTGACAGGCCCCCGCACAGATACGCAGTATTTT.

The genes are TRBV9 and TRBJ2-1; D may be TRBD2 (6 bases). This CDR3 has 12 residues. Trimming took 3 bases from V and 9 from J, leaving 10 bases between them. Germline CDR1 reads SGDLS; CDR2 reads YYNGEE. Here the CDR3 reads CASSADGGEQFF. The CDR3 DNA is TGTGCCAGCAGCGCGGACGGGGGTGAGCAGTTCTTC.

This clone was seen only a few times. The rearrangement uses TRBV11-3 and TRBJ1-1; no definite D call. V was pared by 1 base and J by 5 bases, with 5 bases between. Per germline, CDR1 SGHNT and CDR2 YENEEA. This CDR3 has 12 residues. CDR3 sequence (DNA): TGTGCCAGCAGCTTAGGGGATACTGAAGCTTTCTTT. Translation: CASSLGDTEAFF. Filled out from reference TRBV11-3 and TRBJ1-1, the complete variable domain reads EAGVVQSPRYKIIEKKQPVAFWCNPISGHNTLYWYLQNLGQGPELLIRYENEEAVDDSQLPKDRFSAERLKGVDSTLKIQPAELGDSAVYLCASSLGDTEAFFGQGTRLTVV.

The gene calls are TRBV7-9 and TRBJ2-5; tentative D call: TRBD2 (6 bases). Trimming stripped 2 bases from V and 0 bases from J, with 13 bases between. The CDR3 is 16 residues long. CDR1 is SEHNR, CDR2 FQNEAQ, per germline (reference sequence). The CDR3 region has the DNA TGTGCCAGCAGCTTATATTCCCCTAGCGACCAAGAGACCCAGTACTTC. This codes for CASSLYSPSDQETQYF. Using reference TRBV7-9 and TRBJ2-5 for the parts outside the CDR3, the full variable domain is DTGVSQNPRHKITKRGQNVTFRCDPISEHNRLYWYRQTLGQGPEFLTYFQNEAQLEKSRLLSDRFSAERPKGSFSTLEIQRTEQGDSAMYLCASSLYSPSDQETQYFGPGTRLLVL.

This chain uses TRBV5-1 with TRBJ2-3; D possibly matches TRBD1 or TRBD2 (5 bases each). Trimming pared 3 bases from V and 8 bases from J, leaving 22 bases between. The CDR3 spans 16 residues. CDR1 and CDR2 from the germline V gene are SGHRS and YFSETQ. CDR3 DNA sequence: TGCGCCAGCAGCTCCTCTGTGAGCTTGGGGGAAAGTACGCAGTATTTT. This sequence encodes CASSSSVSLGESTQYF.

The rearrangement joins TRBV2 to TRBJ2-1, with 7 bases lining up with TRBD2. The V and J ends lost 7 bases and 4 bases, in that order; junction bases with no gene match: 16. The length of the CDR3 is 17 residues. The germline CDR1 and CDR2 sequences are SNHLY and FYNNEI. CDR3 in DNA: TGTGCCAGCACCCCCTCCCCTCCTAGCGGAAGTTACAATGAGCAGTTCTTC. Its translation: CASTPSPPSGSYNEQFF.